This T cell receptor (beta chain) was obtained from a study of cytomegalovirus exposure and HLA in healthy donors. Study findings and constraints: Several V segments, TRBV6-2 and TRBV6-3 among them, could not be told apart and were dropped. For most TCR beta V segments, an earlier analysis put the productive rate at about 87% or about 30% of the time.

This clone was counted many times. Its cognate antigen is unknown. Germline V gene data show CDR1 as MNHEY and CDR2 as SVGAGI. The CDR3 is 13 residues long. The ends were cut back, 9 bases at V and 4 bases at J, with 15 bases in the middle. PCR used 60 Vbeta primers and 13 Jbeta primers. Profiling relied on immunoSEQ multiplex PCR, and the TCRdb table lists in-frame clones only, not all of them. The sample lists roughly 120,000 clones; 65% to 85% were seen once. The receptor's source is a woman between 25 and 40 years old in good health and CMV-seropositive. The rearrangement joins TRBV6-5 to TRBJ1-1; tentatively, D is TRBD1 (6 bases). The sample taken for sequencing was PBMCs. This CDR3 is CASITGSSTEAFF. The CDR3 DNA reads as TGTGCCAGTATTACAGGGTCTAGCACTGAAGCTTTCTTT.